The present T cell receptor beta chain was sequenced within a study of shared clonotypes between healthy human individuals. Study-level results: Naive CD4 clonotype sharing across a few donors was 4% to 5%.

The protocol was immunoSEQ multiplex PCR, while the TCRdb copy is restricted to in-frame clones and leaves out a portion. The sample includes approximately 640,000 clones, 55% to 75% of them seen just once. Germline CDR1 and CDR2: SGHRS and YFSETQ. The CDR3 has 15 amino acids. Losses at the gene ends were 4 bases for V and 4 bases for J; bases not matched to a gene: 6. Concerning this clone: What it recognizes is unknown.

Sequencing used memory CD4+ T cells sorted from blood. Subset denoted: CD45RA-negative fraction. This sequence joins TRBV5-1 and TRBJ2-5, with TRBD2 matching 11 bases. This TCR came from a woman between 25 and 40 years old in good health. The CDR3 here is CASSPGTSGRETQYF. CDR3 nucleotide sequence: TGCGCCAGCAGCCCCGGGACTAGCGGACGAGAGACCCAGTACTTC.